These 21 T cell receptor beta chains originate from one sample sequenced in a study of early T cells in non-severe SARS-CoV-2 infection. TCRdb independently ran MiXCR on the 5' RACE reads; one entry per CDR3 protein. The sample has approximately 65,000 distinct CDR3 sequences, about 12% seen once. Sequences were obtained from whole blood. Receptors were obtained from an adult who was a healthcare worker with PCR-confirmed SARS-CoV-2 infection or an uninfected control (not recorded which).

The CDR3 reads CASSQDRGPYEQYF. In nucleotides, the CDR3 is TGCGCCAGCAGCCAAGACCGGGGCCCCTACGAGCAGTACTTC. The J gene is TRBJ2-7, the V gene TRBV4-3; D might be TRBD1 or TRBD2, each matching 5 bases. V was cut by 0 bases and J by 2 bases, with 8 bases left in between. Germline CDR1 reads LGHNA; CDR2 reads YSLEER. The CDR3 extends over 14 amino acids.

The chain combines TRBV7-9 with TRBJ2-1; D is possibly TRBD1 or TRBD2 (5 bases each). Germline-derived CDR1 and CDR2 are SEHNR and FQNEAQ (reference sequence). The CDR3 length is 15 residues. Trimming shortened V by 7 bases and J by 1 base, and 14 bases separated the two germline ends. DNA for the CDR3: TGTGCCAGCACCCCCCGGGGCGTATCCTACAATGAGCAGTTCTTC. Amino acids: CASTPRGVSYNEQFF.

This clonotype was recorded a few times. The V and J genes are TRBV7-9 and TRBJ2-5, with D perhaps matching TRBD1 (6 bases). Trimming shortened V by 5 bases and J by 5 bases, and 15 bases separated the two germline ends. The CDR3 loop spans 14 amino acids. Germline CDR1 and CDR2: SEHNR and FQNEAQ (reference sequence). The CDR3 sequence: CASSRQALGETQYF. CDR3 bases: TGTGCCAGCAGCCGACAGGCCCTCGGGGAGACCCAGTACTTC.

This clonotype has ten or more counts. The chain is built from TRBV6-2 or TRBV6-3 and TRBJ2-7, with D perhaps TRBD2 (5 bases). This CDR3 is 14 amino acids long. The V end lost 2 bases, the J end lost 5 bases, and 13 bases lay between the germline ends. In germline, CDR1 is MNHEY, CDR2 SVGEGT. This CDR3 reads CASSYGGLLDEQYF. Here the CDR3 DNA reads TGTGCCAGCAGTTACGGAGGACTCCTCGACGAGCAGTACTTC.

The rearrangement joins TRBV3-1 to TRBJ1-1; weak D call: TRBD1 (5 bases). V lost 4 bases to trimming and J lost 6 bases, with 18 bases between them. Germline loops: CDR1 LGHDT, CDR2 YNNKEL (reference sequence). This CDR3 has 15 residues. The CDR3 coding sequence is TGTGCCAGCAGCCGTGCAGCAGGGTTGGACGCTGAAGCTTTCTTT. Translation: CASSRAAGLDAEAFF.

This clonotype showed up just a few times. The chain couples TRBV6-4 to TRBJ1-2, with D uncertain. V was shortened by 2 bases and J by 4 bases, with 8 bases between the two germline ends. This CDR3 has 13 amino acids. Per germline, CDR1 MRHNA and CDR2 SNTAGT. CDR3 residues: CASSDGVGYGYTF. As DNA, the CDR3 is TGTGCCAGCAGTGACGGGGTCGGCTATGGCTACACCTTC.

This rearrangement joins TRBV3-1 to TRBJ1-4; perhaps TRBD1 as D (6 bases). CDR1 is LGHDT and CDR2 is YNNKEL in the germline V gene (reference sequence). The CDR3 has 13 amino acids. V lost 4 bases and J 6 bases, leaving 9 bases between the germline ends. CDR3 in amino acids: CASSPTGYEKLFF. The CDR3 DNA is TGTGCCAGCAGCCCGACAGGATATGAAAAACTGTTTTTT.

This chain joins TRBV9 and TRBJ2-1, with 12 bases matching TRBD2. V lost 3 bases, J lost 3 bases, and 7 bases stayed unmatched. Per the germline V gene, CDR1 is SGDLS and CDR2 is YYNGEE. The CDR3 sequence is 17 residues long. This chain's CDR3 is CASSAASGGAVYNEQFF. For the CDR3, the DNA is TGTGCCAGCAGCGCGGCTAGCGGGGGGGCCGTCTACAATGAGCAGTTCTTC.

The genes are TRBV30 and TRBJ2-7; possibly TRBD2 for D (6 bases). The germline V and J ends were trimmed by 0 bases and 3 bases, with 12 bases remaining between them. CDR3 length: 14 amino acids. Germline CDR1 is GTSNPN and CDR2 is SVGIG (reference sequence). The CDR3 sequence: CAWSVGMGGYEQYF. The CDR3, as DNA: TGTGCCTGGAGTGTCGGGATGGGAGGCTACGAGCAGTACTTC. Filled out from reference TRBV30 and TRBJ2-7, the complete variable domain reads SQTIHQWPATLVQPVGSPLSLECTVEGTSNPNLYWYRQAAGRGLQLLFYSVGIGQISSEVPQNLSASRPQDRQFILSSKKLLLSDSGFYLCAWSVGMGGYEQYFGPGTRLTVT.

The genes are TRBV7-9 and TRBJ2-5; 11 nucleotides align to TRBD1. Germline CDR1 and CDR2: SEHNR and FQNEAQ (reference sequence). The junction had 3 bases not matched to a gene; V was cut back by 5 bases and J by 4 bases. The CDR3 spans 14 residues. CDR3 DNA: TGTGCCAGCAGCGCGGGACAGGGGGTAGAGACCCAGTACTTC. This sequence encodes CASSAGQGVETQYF.

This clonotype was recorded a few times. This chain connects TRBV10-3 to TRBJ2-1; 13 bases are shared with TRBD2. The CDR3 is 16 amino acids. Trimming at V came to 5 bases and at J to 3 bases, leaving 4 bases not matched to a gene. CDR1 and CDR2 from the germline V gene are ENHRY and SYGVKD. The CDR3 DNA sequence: TGTGCCATCAGTTCTGGACTAGCGGGGGACTACAATGAGCAGTTCTTC. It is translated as CAISSGLAGDYNEQFF.

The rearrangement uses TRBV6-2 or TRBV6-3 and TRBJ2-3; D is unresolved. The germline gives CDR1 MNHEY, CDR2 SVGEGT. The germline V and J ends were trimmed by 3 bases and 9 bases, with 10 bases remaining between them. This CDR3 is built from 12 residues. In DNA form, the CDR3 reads TGTGCCAGCAGTTATGGCAGCGCGACGCAGTATTTT. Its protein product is CASSYGSATQYF.

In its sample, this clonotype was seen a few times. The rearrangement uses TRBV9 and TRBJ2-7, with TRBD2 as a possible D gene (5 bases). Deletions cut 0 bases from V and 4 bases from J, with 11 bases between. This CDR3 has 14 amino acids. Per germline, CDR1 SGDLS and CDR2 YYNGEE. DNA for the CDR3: TGTGCCAGCAGCGTAGGTTTAGGGAGTTACGAGCAGTACTTC. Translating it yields CASSVGLGSYEQYF.

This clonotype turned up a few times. CDR3 in DNA: TGTGCCAGCAGATCGGACAGTCTCTATGGCTACACCTTC. Amino acids: CASRSDSLYGYTF. This chain joins TRBV28 and TRBJ1-2, with D perhaps matching TRBD1 (6 bases). Germline V lookup: CDR1 MDHEN, CDR2 SYDVKM. The V end was cut by 6 bases, the J end by 4 bases, with 12 bases between. This CDR3 has 13 amino acids.

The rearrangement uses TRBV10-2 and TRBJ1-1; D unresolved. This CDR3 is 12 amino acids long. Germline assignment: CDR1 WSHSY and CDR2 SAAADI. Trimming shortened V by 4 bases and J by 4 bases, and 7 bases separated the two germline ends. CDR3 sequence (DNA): TGCGCCAGCAGTGGCGAATTCACTGAAGCTTTCTTT. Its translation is CASSGEFTEAFF.

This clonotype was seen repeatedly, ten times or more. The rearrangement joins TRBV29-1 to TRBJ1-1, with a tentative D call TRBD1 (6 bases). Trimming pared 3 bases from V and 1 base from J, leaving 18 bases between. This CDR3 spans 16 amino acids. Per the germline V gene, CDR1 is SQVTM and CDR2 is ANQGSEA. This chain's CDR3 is CSVEGRGGISNTEAFF. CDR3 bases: TGCAGCGTTGAGGGAAGAGGGGGAATCTCGAACACTGAAGCTTTCTTT.

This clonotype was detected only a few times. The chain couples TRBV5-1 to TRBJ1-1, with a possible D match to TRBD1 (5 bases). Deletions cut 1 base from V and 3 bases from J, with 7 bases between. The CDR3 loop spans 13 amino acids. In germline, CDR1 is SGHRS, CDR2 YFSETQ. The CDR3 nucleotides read TGCGCCAGCAGCTTGCAGGGAGACACTGAAGCTTTCTTT. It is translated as CASSLQGDTEAFF.

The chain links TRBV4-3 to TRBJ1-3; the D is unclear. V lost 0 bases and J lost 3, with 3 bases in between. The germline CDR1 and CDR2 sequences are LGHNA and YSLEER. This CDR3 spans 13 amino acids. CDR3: CASSQEDGNTIYF. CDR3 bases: TGCGCCAGCAGCCAAGAGGATGGAAACACCATATATTTT.

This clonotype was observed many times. CDR3 sequence reads: CASSPGGFETQYF. CDR3 in DNA: TGTGCCAGCAGCCCAGGGGGTTTCGAGACCCAGTACTTC. The chain joins TRBV3-1 to TRBJ2-5, with 7 bases that match TRBD1. The V gene end was trimmed by 4 bases and the J gene end by 5 bases; junction bases not matched to a gene: 4. The CDR3 has 13 residues. The germline V gene encodes CDR1 LGHDT and CDR2 YNNKEL (reference sequence).

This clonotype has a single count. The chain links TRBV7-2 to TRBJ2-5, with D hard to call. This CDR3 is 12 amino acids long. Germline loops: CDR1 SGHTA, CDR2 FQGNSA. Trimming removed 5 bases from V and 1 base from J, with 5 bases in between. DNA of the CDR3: TGTGCCAGCAGCCGTACCCAAGAGACCCAGTACTTC. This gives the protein CASSRTQETQYF.

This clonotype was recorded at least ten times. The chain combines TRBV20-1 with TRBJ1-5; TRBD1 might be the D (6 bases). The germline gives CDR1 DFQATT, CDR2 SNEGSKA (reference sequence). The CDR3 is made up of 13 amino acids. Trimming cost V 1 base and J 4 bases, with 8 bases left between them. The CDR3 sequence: CSARGTENQPQHF. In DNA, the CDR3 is TGCAGTGCTAGAGGGACAGAGAATCAGCCCCAGCATTTT.